Below, 20 T cell receptor beta chains from the same sample are listed, as sequenced in a study of T cell changes during pregnancy in multiple sclerosis. TCRdb's copy holds only in-frame clones and misses some; the assay was immunoSEQ multiplex PCR. The sample shows about 89,000 clones, about 94% of them seen only once. This sample comprised peripheral blood, obtained after pregnancy. The receptors were sampled from a female donor in good health, enrolled as a control in a pregnancy study.

The V call is TRBV7-9, the J call TRBJ2-3, with D unresolved. Per the germline V gene, CDR1 is SEHNR and CDR2 is FQNEAQ (reference sequence). The CDR3 has 14 residues. Trimming pared 6 bases from V and 0 bases from J, leaving 10 bases between. The CDR3 sequence: CASSSTSSTDTQYF. CDR3 bases: TGTGCCAGCAGTTCCACTTCTAGCACAGATACGCAGTATTTT.

This sequence joins TRBV27 and TRBJ1-5; the D gene is possibly TRBD1 (5 bases). The CDR3 length is 15 residues. The germline V gene has CDR1 MNHEY and CDR2 SMNVEV (reference sequence). Trimming pared 6 bases from V and 0 bases from J, leaving 12 bases between. CDR3 region: CASSLRQYSNQPQHF. Written as DNA, the CDR3 is TGTGCCAGCAGCTTACGACAGTATAGCAATCAGCCCCAGCATTTT.

V gene TRBV19 combines with J gene TRBJ2-2, with 8 nucleotides matching TRBD1. Unmatched junction bases numbered 6, after V lost 0 bases and J lost 9 bases. Germline V CDR1 and CDR2: LNHDA, SQIVND (reference sequence). The CDR3 contains 15 residues. Here the CDR3 reads CASSIDGDRIRELFF. In DNA, the CDR3 is TGTGCCAGTAGTATAGACGGGGACAGGATCCGGGAGCTGTTTTTT. Complete variable domain (other parts from reference TRBV19 and TRBJ2-2): DGGITQSPKYLFRKEGQNVTLSCEQNLNHDAMYWYRQDPGQGLRLIYYSQIVNDFQKGDIAEGYSVSREKKESFPLTVTSAQKNPTAFYLCASSIDGDRIRELFFGEGSRLTVL.

The chain employs TRBV27 and TRBJ2-5; D is perhaps TRBD1 (6 bases). The end of the DNA is better explained by TRBJ2-7, so the J call may be wrong. The CDR3 runs to 14 residues. Germline V lookup: CDR1 MNHEY, CDR2 SMNVEV (reference sequence). In DNA form, the CDR3 reads TGTGCCAGCAGTTTATTCAGGGGAAGCTACGAGCAGTACTTC. This gives the protein CASSLFRGSYEQYF.

The chain recombines TRBV5-6 with TRBJ2-4, with 7 bases matching TRBD2. The CDR3 totals 18 residues. From germline, CDR1 is SGHDT and CDR2 YYEEEE. Germline trimming cut 0 bases from V and 1 base from J; bases unmatched to any gene: 10. CDR3 DNA sequence: TGTGCCAGCAGCTTGGGCGCTAGCGGAGTCCCGGCCAAAAACATTCAGTACTTC. Protein: CASSLGASGVPAKNIQYF.

CDR3 bases: TGTGCCAGCAGTGAAATTCGGGAGCTTAATGAGCAGTTCTTC. Its translation: CASSEIRELNEQFF. This sequence joins TRBV2 and TRBJ2-1, with D possibly matching TRBD2 (6 bases). There are 14 residues in the CDR3. Trimming took off 2 bases at V and 7 bases at J, with 12 bases between the two ends. Germline V gene sequence: CDR1 SNHLY, CDR2 FYNNEI.

V gene TRBV2 combines with J gene TRBJ1-1; tentatively, D is TRBD1 (6 bases). The CDR3 covers 14 residues. Germline V gene data show CDR1 as SNHLY and CDR2 as FYNNEI. Trimming cost V 3 bases and J 5 bases, with 13 bases left between them. CDR3 nucleotides: TGTGCCAGCAGTGAGTCCAGGGGCGGTACTGAAGCTTTCTTT. Protein sequence: CASSESRGGTEAFF. Complete variable domain (other parts from reference TRBV2 and TRBJ1-1): EPEVTQTPSHQVTQMGQEVILRCVPISNHLYFYWYRQILGQKVEFLVSFYNNEISEKSEIFDDQFSVERPDGSNFTLKIRSTKLEDSAMYFCASSESRGGTEAFFGQGTRLTVV.

This chain joins TRBV10-3 and TRBJ1-5, with D tentatively TRBD1 (6 bases). The germline gives CDR1 ENHRY, CDR2 SYGVKD. This CDR3 spans 15 amino acids. The V and J ends lost 6 bases and 2 bases respectively, with 14 bases between them. CDR3: CAIRSEGGGNQPQHF. CDR3 nucleotide sequence: TGTGCCATCAGATCAGAAGGGGGGGGCAATCAGCCCCAGCATTTT.

This chain connects TRBV5-1 to TRBJ2-7, with 9 bases matching TRBD1. CDR1 and CDR2 (germline): SGHRS, YFSETQ. V shed 0 bases, J shed 0 bases, and the junction held 7 bases outside the gene matches. This CDR3 contains 17 residues. The CDR3 sequence is CASSLEGGTGFSYEQYF. In DNA form, the CDR3 reads TGCGCCAGCAGCTTGGAGGGCGGGACAGGGTTCTCCTACGAGCAGTACTTC.

V and J are TRBV10-1 and TRBJ2-1; weak D call: TRBD1 (6 bases). The ends were cut back, 6 bases at V and 7 bases at J, with 19 bases in the middle. The CDR3 sequence is 15 residues long. Germline values: CDR1 WNHNN, CDR2 SYGVQD (reference sequence). CDR3 sequence reads: CASSDRDIHHNEQFF. In nucleotides, the CDR3 is TGCGCCAGCAGCGATAGGGACATCCATCATAATGAGCAGTTCTTC.

This chain links TRBV28 with TRBJ1-2; perhaps TRBD1 as D (5 bases). The CDR3 loop spans 13 amino acids. CDR1 and CDR2 (germline): MDHEN, SYDVKM. Between the trimmed V and J ends, which lost 7 bases and 8 bases, there was a span of 17 bases. For the CDR3, the DNA is TGTGCCAGCACCCTCTTTAGGAGGGACGGCTACACCTTC. Its translation is CASTLFRRDGYTF.

Of note for this clone: The identical CDR3 is also encoded by other nucleotide sequences in the sample. The rearrangement links TRBV18 to TRBJ2-3; D unresolved. CDR1 KGHSH and CDR2 LQKENI come from the germline V gene. The V end was cut by 2 bases, the J end by 1 base, with 4 bases between. This CDR3 region has 13 residues. The CDR3 DNA reads as TGTGCCAGCTCACCATCGGGCACAGATACGCAGTATTTT. Translation: CASSPSGTDTQYF.

The chain has TRBV5-1 and TRBJ2-1, with 11 bases aligning to TRBD2. The CDR3 contains 15 residues. After removal of 5 bases from V and 4 bases from J, the junction contained 5 bases not matched to a gene. Looked up from germline, CDR1 is SGHRS and CDR2 is YFSETQ. CDR3 bases: TGCGCCAGCAGATCAGTAGCGGGAGGGTACAATGAGCAGTTCTTC. Amino acid sequence: CASRSVAGGYNEQFF.

This clone has a single count. The chain carries TRBV5-1 and TRBJ2-5; 7 positions agree with TRBD1. V lost 0 bases, J lost 4 bases, and 6 bases stayed unmatched. The CDR3 is made up of 15 amino acids. The germline CDR1 and CDR2 sequences are SGHRS and YFSETQ. CDR3 sequence (DNA): TGCGCCAGCAGCTTGGGAGACAGGGCGGGAGAGACCCAGTACTTC. Protein: CASSLGDRAGETQYF.

This chain joins TRBV5-1 and TRBJ2-1, with 8 bases aligning to TRBD2. Germline-derived CDR1 and CDR2 are SGHRS and YFSETQ. The CDR3 consists of 14 residues. The V and J ends lost 1 base and 8 bases, in that order; junction bases with no gene match: 5. CDR3 residues: CASSLSGSSYEQFF. The DNA of the CDR3 is TGCGCCAGCAGCTTGAGCGGGAGTTCGTATGAGCAGTTCTTC.

This chain joins TRBV11-2 and TRBJ2-5; TRBD2 might be the D (6 bases). Trimming pared 5 bases from V and 3 bases from J, leaving 13 bases between. Germline CDR1 and CDR2: SGHAT and FQNNGV. This CDR3 region has 14 residues. CDR3 sequence (DNA): TGTGCCAGCAGCCAACCCGGGAGAAAAGAGACCCAGTACTTC. This codes for CASSQPGRKETQYF.

The chain has TRBV28 and TRBJ1-2; 9 nucleotides line up with TRBD1. The CDR3 is 14 amino acids. J gave up 0 bases and V 7 bases, and 3 bases lay outside the gene matches. Germline assignment: CDR1 MDHEN and CDR2 SYDVKM. The CDR3 loop reads CASNRGLSNYGYTF. The CDR3 DNA follows: TGTGCCAGCAACAGGGGGCTCTCTAACTATGGCTACACCTTC.

This clone was counted once. This sequence joins TRBV5-1 and TRBJ2-2; TRBD1 matches 7 bases. Losses at the gene ends were 1 base for V and 5 bases for J; bases not matched to a gene: 11. The CDR3 totals 17 residues. Germline lookup yields CDR1 SGHRS and CDR2 YFSETQ. The CDR3 DNA is TGCGCCAGCAGCTTGAACGTCAAGGGGGCGCGGACCGGGGAGCTGTTTTTT. Translation gives CASSLNVKGARTGELFF. The full variable domain, its missing parts supplied by reference TRBV5-1 and TRBJ2-2, is KAGVTQTPRYLIKTRGQQVTLSCSPISGHRSVSWYQQTPGQGLQFLFEYFSETQRNKGNFPGRFSGRQFSNSRSEMNVSTLELGDSALYLCASSLNVKGARTGELFFGEGSRLTVL.

On this clone itself: The sample contains more than one DNA sequence encoding this CDR3. V usage is TRBV5-1 and J usage is TRBJ2-3; D might be TRBD2 (6 bases). V dropped 0 bases and J dropped 1 base, with 6 bases sitting between them. CDR1 is SGHRS, CDR2 YFSETQ, per germline. The CDR3 covers 14 residues. The CDR3 here is CASSLASGTDTQYF. DNA of the CDR3: TGCGCCAGCAGCTTGGCTAGCGGCACAGATACGCAGTATTTT.

This clone has only a few counts. This rearrangement joins TRBV19 to TRBJ1-4; TRBD1 matches 7 bases. With V trimmed by 3 bases and J by 4 bases, 5 bases remained unmatched. The CDR3 is made up of 15 amino acids. The germline gives CDR1 LNHDA, CDR2 SQIVND (reference sequence). The CDR3 DNA reads TGTGCCAGTAGTATTGGACAGGTCGGTAATGAAAAACTGTTTTTT. Its protein is CASSIGQVGNEKLFF.